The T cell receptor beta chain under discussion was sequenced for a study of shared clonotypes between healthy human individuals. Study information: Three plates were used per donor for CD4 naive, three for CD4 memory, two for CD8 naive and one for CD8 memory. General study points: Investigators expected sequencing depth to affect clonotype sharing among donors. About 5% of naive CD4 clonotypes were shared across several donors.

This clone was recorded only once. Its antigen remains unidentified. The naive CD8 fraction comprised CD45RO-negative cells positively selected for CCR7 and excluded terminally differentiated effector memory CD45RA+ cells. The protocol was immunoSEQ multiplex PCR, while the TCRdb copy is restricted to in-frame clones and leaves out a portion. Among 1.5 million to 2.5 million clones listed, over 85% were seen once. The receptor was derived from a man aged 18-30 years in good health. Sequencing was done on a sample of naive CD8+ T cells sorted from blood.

The CDR3 sequence is CASSEGTPRWAEQYF. The CDR3 coding sequence is TGTGCCAGCAGTGAAGGGACTCCCCGGTGGGCCGAGCAGTACTTC. The V and J genes are TRBV2 and TRBJ2-7; D is possibly TRBD2 (5 bases). This CDR3 comprises 15 residues. V was shortened by 1 base and J by 6 bases, with 16 bases between the two germline ends. Germline V gene sequence: CDR1 SNHLY, CDR2 FYNNEI.